This T cell receptor beta chain derives from a study of T-cell memory formation after mild COVID-19. Turning to the study itself: TCR clusters were mostly confined to one donor each.

General study points: Shrinking CD4+ clones resided mostly in CM and EM, and CD8+ ones in EMRA. Prior to infection, memory already included some responding clones, suggesting cross-reactive memory joined.

TCRalpha and TCRbeta libraries used 5'RACE with constant-segment primers and UMIs. TCRdb reprocessed the 5' RACE reads via MiXCR and lists one record per CDR3 protein. The sample contains about 100,000 distinct CDR3 sequences, about a sixth of which appear only once. This clonotype was picked up a small number of times. The antigen is undetermined. Looked up from germline, CDR1 is KGHSH and CDR2 is LQKENI. V lost 8 bases and J 3 bases, leaving 13 bases between the germline ends. This CDR3 contains 13 residues. Sequencing input: PBMCs or a T cell subset sorted from them (not recorded which). The V gene is TRBV18, the J gene TRBJ1-1; D unclear. The clonotype comes from a man between 18 and 35 years old who had mild COVID-19 (a few samples of this study predate the infection). Cell type and time point are not known. As DNA, the CDR3 is TGTGCCAGCGGGGTGAGGGTTGACACTGAAGCTTTCTTT. This sequence encodes CASGVRVDTEAFF.